These 17 T cell receptor beta chains originate from one sample sequenced in a study of T cell repertoires in cytomegalovirus infection. Each CDR3 protein is one row after TCRdb ran MiXCR on the reads. The table includes about 180,000 distinct CDR3 sequences, approximately 15% detected once. Sequencing was done on a sample of PBMCs. These receptors all come from a human donor in good health (CMV status not recorded). Some clones in this sample may be carry-over from other donors' samples.

In its sample, this clonotype was seen a few times. V and J are TRBV2 and TRBJ2-7, with D unresolved. The CDR3 consists of 11 residues. CDR1 SNHLY and CDR2 FYNNEI come from the germline V gene. Trimming cost V 6 bases and J 3 bases, with 6 bases left between them. CDR3 DNA: TGTGCCAGCAGGACCGACTACGAGCAGTACTTC. Amino acid sequence: CASRTDYEQYF.

This chain joins TRBV6-2 or TRBV6-3 and TRBJ2-1; D is unresolved. The V and J ends lost 8 bases and 0 bases respectively, with 14 bases between them. Germline V CDR1 and CDR2: MNHEY, SVGEGT. The CDR3 has 15 residues. DNA for the CDR3: TGTGCCAGCTCCAGGCACATCAGCTCCTACAATGAGCAGTTCTTC. Translation gives CASSRHISSYNEQFF.

This clonotype was picked up a small number of times. The rearrangement joins TRBV24-1 to TRBJ1-2, with 9 positions matching TRBD1. The CDR3 has 14 residues. The ends lost 4 bases at V and 9 bases at J; junction bases unmatched: 8. The germline V gene encodes CDR1 KGHDR and CDR2 SFDVKD. The DNA for the CDR3 is TGTGCCACCAGTGACCGAGGGACAGGGAGAAGCTACACCTTC. This encodes CATSDRGTGRSYTF.

This clonotype was detected many times. The chain has TRBV4-3 and TRBJ1-1; TRBD1 is a possible D gene (6 bases). Germline V lookup: CDR1 LGHNA, CDR2 YSLEER. The V gene lost 0 bases and the J gene lost 6 bases, with 11 bases spanning the gap. The CDR3 has 14 residues. CDR3 in amino acids: CASSQESGASEAFF. CDR3 DNA sequence: TGCGCCAGCAGCCAAGAATCGGGGGCATCTGAAGCTTTCTTT.

This chain links TRBV28 with TRBJ2-7; TRBD1 matches at 9 bases. The CDR3 runs to 15 residues. Germline V gene data show CDR1 as MDHEN and CDR2 as SYDVKM. V shed 6 bases and J 1 base; nucleotides not matched to a gene: 7. CDR3 residues: CASSYGTGRSYEQYF. DNA for the CDR3: TGTGCCAGCAGCTACGGGACAGGGAGGTCCTACGAGCAGTACTTC.

This clonotype was observed many times. The chain is built from TRBV4-3 and TRBJ1-2; D gene ambiguous. Trimming pared 0 bases from V and 8 bases from J, leaving 13 bases between. Germline V lookup: CDR1 LGHNA, CDR2 YSLEER. The CDR3 spans 14 residues. CDR3 loop: CASSQETRPLGYTF. DNA of the CDR3: TGCGCCAGCAGCCAAGAAACCAGGCCTTTGGGCTACACCTTC.

The chain carries TRBV29-1 and TRBJ2-2, with 9 bases fitting TRBD2. CDR1 is SQVTM and CDR2 is ANQGSEA in the germline V gene. The length of the CDR3 is 15 residues. The V segment lost 7 bases and the J segment 7 bases; nucleotides outside the gene matches: 13. The CDR3 spells CSAKMVAGVSGELFF. The CDR3 region has the DNA TGCAGCGCCAAAATGGTAGCGGGAGTTAGCGGGGAGCTGTTTTTT.

This clonotype was recorded at least ten times. The chain combines TRBV15 with TRBJ1-4; D is undetermined. Trimming left V 1 base short and J 2 bases short, with 8 bases between. There are 15 residues in the CDR3. The germline V gene encodes CDR1 LNHNV and CDR2 YYDKDF (reference sequence). CDR3 sequence: CATSRAADTNEKLFF. For the CDR3, the DNA is TGTGCCACCAGCAGAGCCGCCGATACTAATGAAAAACTGTTTTTT.

This clonotype has at least ten counts. J is TRBJ2-3 and V is TRBV12-3 or TRBV12-4, with 8 bases that match TRBD2. The CDR3 totals 15 residues. Trimming at V came to 5 bases and at J to 3 bases, leaving 7 bases not matched to a gene. Here the CDR3 reads CASSVHPGGTDTQYF. The CDR3 region has the DNA TGTGCCAGCAGTGTTCATCCGGGAGGGACAGATACGCAGTATTTT.

This clonotype was detected ten times or more. The chain joins TRBV12-3 or TRBV12-4 to TRBJ2-3; D perhaps matches TRBD2 (5 bases). The CDR3 spans 13 residues. V lost 5 bases and J 6 bases, leaving 12 bases between the germline ends. The CDR3 protein is CASSPDGEDTQYF. CDR3 bases: TGTGCCAGCAGTCCGGACGGGGAGGATACGCAGTATTTT.

V is TRBV9 and J is TRBJ1-2, with no clear D. Trimming removed 4 bases from V and 4 bases from J, with 14 bases in between. Germline V gene data show CDR1 as SGDLS and CDR2 as YYNGEE. The CDR3 totals 14 residues. CDR3 nucleotide sequence: TGTGCCAGCAGCCCCGAGAGTGTAGCCTATGGCTACACCTTC. It translates to CASSPESVAYGYTF. The full variable domain, in which reference TRBV9 and TRBJ1-2 provide the parts outside the CDR3, is DSGVTQTPKHLITATGQRVTLRCSPRSGDLSVYWYQQSLDQGLQFLIQYYNGEERAKGNILERFSAQQFPDLHSELNLSSLELGDSALYFCASSPESVAYGYTFGSGTRLTVV.

This clonotype was found a few times. The rearrangement joins TRBV3-1 to TRBJ1-1, with D possibly TRBD1 on 6 matching bases. This CDR3 spans 13 amino acids. The V gene's germline CDR1 is LGHDT and CDR2 YNNKEL (reference sequence). Trimming cost V 6 bases and J 4 bases, with 12 bases left between them. The CDR3 region is CASSQDSPTEAFF. The CDR3, as DNA: TGTGCCAGCAGTCAGGACAGTCCCACTGAAGCTTTCTTT.

This clonotype was picked up many times. The rearrangement links TRBV15 to TRBJ1-5; 9 bases map to TRBD1. This CDR3 is 18 amino acids long. The germline CDR1 and CDR2 sequences are LNHNV and YYDKDF (reference sequence). V lost 0 bases, J lost 6 bases, and 12 bases stayed unmatched. DNA of the CDR3: TGTGCCACCAGCAGAGACTCTAACACTGGGACAGGGAGTCAGCCCCAGCATTTT. Amino acid sequence: CATSRDSNTGTGSQPQHF.

This clonotype was picked up a small number of times. This chain connects TRBV12-3 or TRBV12-4 to TRBJ2-3; D uncertain. Trimming cost V 10 bases and J 4 bases, with 9 bases left between them. The CDR3 has 11 amino acids. CDR3 region: CAILYADTQYF. The CDR3 DNA sequence: TGTGCCATCCTATATGCAGATACGCAGTATTTT.

The table lists this clonotype with many counts. This rearrangement joins TRBV6-2 or TRBV6-3 to TRBJ1-4; no clear D. Germline CDR1 MNHEY, CDR2 SVGEGT. Deletions cut 6 bases from V and 7 bases from J, with 21 bases between. The CDR3 contains 16 residues. CDR3: CASRALDGSSGEKLFF. The CDR3 DNA reads TGTGCCAGCAGGGCCCTGGACGGTTCCAGTGGTGAAAAACTGTTTTTT.

The V call is TRBV12-3 or TRBV12-4, the J call TRBJ2-2; maybe TRBD1 (6 bases). The CDR3 has 14 amino acids. V was trimmed by 6 bases and J by 2 bases, leaving 10 bases between them. CDR3 sequence reads: CASRIQGNTGELFF. For the CDR3, the DNA is TGTGCCAGCAGGATACAGGGTAACACCGGGGAGCTGTTTTTT.

There are many counts of this clonotype. The V call is TRBV7-2, the J call TRBJ2-5; the match to TRBD2 covers 7 bases. Per the germline V gene, CDR1 is SGHTA and CDR2 is FQGNSA. V lost 6 bases, J lost 0 bases, and 7 bases stayed unmatched. CDR3 length: 15 residues. This CDR3 reads CASRAPGGYQETQYF. The DNA for the CDR3 is TGTGCCAGCAGGGCGCCGGGGGGTTACCAAGAGACCCAGTACTTC.